This is a list of T cell receptor beta chains from one sample in a study of T cells in Graves' hyperthyroidism and ophthalmopathy. TCRdb analysed the multiplex PCR reads with MiXCR anew, one entry per CDR3 protein. The sample carries a few hundred thousand distinct CDR3 sequences, roughly 50% recorded once. The specimen was peripheral blood or thyroid tissue (not recorded which). The source of these receptors is a young woman with Graves' hyperthyroidism. The CDR3 runs from the conserved cysteine through the conserved F or W. The D gene is left open where the match is weak. Expanded clones are given a class, and other clones once, few, many or no size at all.

v_gene: TRBV5-6; j_gene: TRBJ2-7; abundance: NA; d_gene: TRBD1; CDR3nt: TGTGCCAGCGGCTTTGGGACAGGGGACGGCTACGAGCAGTACTTC; CDR3aa: CASGFGTGDGYEQYF
v_gene: TRBV7-8; j_gene: TRBJ2-7; abundance: NA; d_gene: TRBD1; CDR3nt: TGTGCCAGCAGCCCCCTAGGGACAGGGACCTACGAGCAGTACTTC; CDR3aa: CASSPLGTGTYEQYF
v_gene: TRBV19; j_gene: TRBJ2-7; abundance: many; d_gene: NA; CDR3nt: TGTGCCAGTAGTATTGACCGAGCCTACGAGCAGTACTTC; CDR3aa: CASSIDRAYEQYF
v_gene: TRBV12-3/TRBV12-4; j_gene: TRBJ2-3; abundance: NA; d_gene: NA; CDR3nt: TGTGCCAGCAGGGCCACAGATACGCAGTATTTT; CDR3aa: CASRATDTQYF
v_gene: TRBV11-2; j_gene: TRBJ2-1; abundance: NA; d_gene: NA; CDR3nt: TGTGCCAGCAGCTTTTCAGGAAGCTCCTACAATGAGCAGTTCTTC; CDR3aa: CASSFSGSSYNEQFF
v_gene: TRBV7-9; j_gene: TRBJ1-3; abundance: many; d_gene: TRBD1; CDR3nt: TGTGCCAGCTCCAGGTGGCCCCGGACAGGGGGAAACACCATATATTTT; CDR3aa: CASSRWPRTGGNTIYF
v_gene: TRBV3-1; j_gene: TRBJ2-2; abundance: few; d_gene: NA; CDR3nt: TGTGCCAGCAGCCAAGTAGACAAGATGAACACCGGGGAGCTGTTTTTT; CDR3aa: CASSQVDKMNTGELFF
v_gene: TRBV5-4; j_gene: TRBJ2-2; abundance: many; d_gene: TRBD1; CDR3nt: TGTGCCAGCAGCTTGGAAGTGACAGGGATCACCGGGGAGCTGTTTTTT; CDR3aa: CASSLEVTGITGELFF
v_gene: TRBV2; j_gene: TRBJ2-7; abundance: many; d_gene: NA; CDR3nt: TGTGCCAGCAGTGAAGCGCTTGGCAGACCGTTCAATGAGCAGTACTTC; CDR3aa: CASSEALGRPFNEQYF
v_gene: TRBV11-2; j_gene: TRBJ2-1; abundance: few; d_gene: NA; CDR3nt: TGTGCCAGCAGCTTAGTCCGGGGGCGATCCTACAATGAGCAGTTCTTC; CDR3aa: CASSLVRGRSYNEQFF
v_gene: TRBV29-1; j_gene: TRBJ1-5; abundance: NA; d_gene: NA; CDR3nt: TGCAGCGTTGAACGGGGCAATCAGCCCCAGCATTTT; CDR3aa: CSVERGNQPQHF
v_gene: TRBV11-2; j_gene: TRBJ2-2; abundance: NA; d_gene: TRBD1; CDR3nt: TGTGCCAGCAGGAGTCCGGGACAGGGGAACACCGGGGAGCTGTTTTTT; CDR3aa: CASRSPGQGNTGELFF
v_gene: TRBV15; j_gene: TRBJ1-2; abundance: few; d_gene: NA; CDR3nt: TGTGCCACCAGCCAGGACAAACGATCTAACTATGGCTACACCTTC; CDR3aa: CATSQDKRSNYGYTF
v_gene: TRBV20-1; j_gene: TRBJ1-2; abundance: NA; d_gene: TRBD1; CDR3nt: TGCAGTGCCCCGGACAGGAGGAAGGACGGCTACACCTTC; CDR3aa: CSAPDRRKDGYTF
v_gene: TRBV12-3/TRBV12-4; j_gene: TRBJ1-5; abundance: NA; d_gene: NA; CDR3nt: TGTGCCAGCAGTTTAACTGGCGGGATAAGGCAAGAGACCCAGCATTTT; CDR3aa: CASSLTGGIRQETQHF
v_gene: TRBV7-9; j_gene: TRBJ1-4; abundance: many; d_gene: NA; CDR3nt: TGTGCGGGGAGGGGAACTAATGAAAAACTGTTTTTT; CDR3aa: CAGRGTNEKLFF
v_gene: TRBV29-1; j_gene: TRBJ1-2; abundance: few; d_gene: NA; CDR3nt: TGCAGCGACTTAGCGGTTTGGGCCTATGGCTACACCTTC; CDR3aa: CSDLAVWAYGYTF
v_gene: TRBV14; j_gene: TRBJ2-7; abundance: NA; d_gene: TRBD1; CDR3nt: TGTGCCAGCAGCCGGGAGACAGGGGACACCTACGAGCAGTACTTC; CDR3aa: CASSRETGDTYEQYF
v_gene: TRBV2; j_gene: TRBJ1-2; abundance: many; d_gene: TRBD1; CDR3nt: TGTGCCGCTACCGGGACAGGGTCTAACTATGGCTACACCTTC; CDR3aa: CAATGTGSNYGYTF
v_gene: TRBV20-1; j_gene: TRBJ1-4; abundance: NA; d_gene: TRBD1; CDR3nt: TGCAGTGCTAGGGGAGGGACAGGGGCTGAAAAACTGTTTTTT; CDR3aa: CSARGGTGAEKLFF
v_gene: TRBV20-1; j_gene: TRBJ2-5; abundance: NA; d_gene: TRBD1; CDR3nt: TGCAGTGCCCCCTTAGGGGACAGTCTTGCCGAGACCCAGTACTTC; CDR3aa: CSAPLGDSLAETQYF
v_gene: TRBV5-1; j_gene: TRBJ2-1; abundance: NA; d_gene: NA; CDR3nt: TGCGCCAGCGGATGGGGGGCCGAGAATGAGCAGTTCTTC; CDR3aa: CASGWGAENEQFF
v_gene: TRBV20-1; j_gene: TRBJ2-5; abundance: many; d_gene: NA; CDR3nt: TGCAGTGCGGAGGAACAGGGAATTTCCCAAGAGACCCAGTACTTC; CDR3aa: CSAEEQGISQETQYF
v_gene: TRBV6-5; j_gene: TRBJ1-2; abundance: many; d_gene: TRBD1; CDR3nt: TGTGCCAGCAGTACCCCGGTCAGGGGGCACGGCTACACCTTC; CDR3aa: CASSTPVRGHGYTF